Listed below are T cell receptor beta chains from one sample, sequenced in a study of blood T cell repertoires in COVID-19. This table comes from immunoSEQ multiplex PCR, and its TCRdb copy is limited to in-frame clones, with some not included. The table has tens of thousands of clones, about four fifths seen once. The sequencing sample was made of peripheral blood. The receptors were sampled from a human donor in a cohort sampled during active or convalescent COVID-19. Each CDR3 is given with its conserved first and last residue. A D gene is named only where the DNA matches it firmly. Size values are once, few and many counts, or a class for expanded clones, and some rows have none.

j_gene: TRBJ2-7; d_gene: NA; abundance: few; v_gene: TRBV6-2/TRBV6-3; CDR3nt: TGTGCCAGCAGCCCGGGGCCCCCCTACGAGCAGTACTTC; CDR3aa: CASSPGPPYEQYF
j_gene: TRBJ1-1; d_gene: NA; abundance: once; v_gene: TRBV5-1; CDR3nt: TGCGCCAGCAGCTTGGCGACGTTGCGGCGGGAGAACACTGAAGCTTTCTTT; CDR3aa: CASSLATLRRENTEAFF
j_gene: TRBJ1-5; d_gene: NA; abundance: NA; v_gene: TRBV10-3; CDR3nt: TGTGCCATCAGTGCGGACACCTATAGCAATCAGCCCCAGCATTTT; CDR3aa: CAISADTYSNQPQHF
j_gene: TRBJ2-4; d_gene: TRBD1; abundance: NA; v_gene: TRBV18; CDR3nt: TGTGCCAGCTCATCGGGACAGCCGAGAGACATTCAGTACTTC; CDR3aa: CASSSGQPRDIQYF
j_gene: TRBJ1-1; d_gene: NA; abundance: once; v_gene: TRBV10-3; CDR3nt: TGTGCCATCAGGGAGACGGGAAACACTGAAGCTTTCTTT; CDR3aa: CAIRETGNTEAFF
j_gene: TRBJ1-1; d_gene: TRBD1; abundance: NA; v_gene: TRBV2; CDR3nt: TGTGCCAGCAGAAAAGGACAGGGGGCGACTGAAGCTTTCTTT; CDR3aa: CASRKGQGATEAFF
j_gene: TRBJ2-2; d_gene: NA; abundance: NA; v_gene: TRBV5-4; CDR3nt: TGTGCCAGCAGCTCGGGACAATCCTTAGGGACCGGGGAGCTGTTTTTT; CDR3aa: CASSSGQSLGTGELFF
j_gene: TRBJ2-3; d_gene: NA; abundance: NA; v_gene: TRBV10-3; CDR3nt: TGTGCCATCAGTGGTAGGGGGTTCAAAGATACGCAGTATTTT; CDR3aa: CAISGRGFKDTQYF
j_gene: TRBJ1-2; d_gene: NA; abundance: NA; v_gene: TRBV7-3; CDR3nt: TGTGCCAGCAGCTTACCAGGGGTTGACTATGGCTACACCTTC; CDR3aa: CASSLPGVDYGYTF
j_gene: TRBJ2-3; d_gene: NA; abundance: NA; v_gene: TRBV5-1; CDR3nt: TGCGCCAGCAGCTCGCAACGGGTTGGGACAGATACGCAGTATTTT; CDR3aa: CASSSQRVGTDTQYF
j_gene: TRBJ2-7; d_gene: NA; abundance: NA; v_gene: TRBV12-3/TRBV12-4; CDR3nt: TGTGCCAGCAGTTTATCCAGGCGCCACGAGCAGTACTTC; CDR3aa: CASSLSRRHEQYF
j_gene: TRBJ2-7; d_gene: NA; abundance: NA; v_gene: TRBV2; CDR3nt: TGTGCCAACCAACAGGGTCGGGGCCACGAGCAGTACTTC; CDR3aa: CANQQGRGHEQYF
j_gene: TRBJ2-3; d_gene: NA; abundance: NA; v_gene: TRBV29-1; CDR3nt: TGCAGCGCCGGAGGGGGGGGTGTTCGAGATACGCAGTATTTT; CDR3aa: CSAGGGGVRDTQYF
j_gene: TRBJ2-7; d_gene: TRBD1; abundance: NA; v_gene: TRBV7-9; CDR3nt: TGTGCCAGCAGGTCGACAGGGGGCGAGCAGTACTTC; CDR3aa: CASRSTGGEQYF
j_gene: TRBJ2-3; d_gene: NA; abundance: NA; v_gene: TRBV7-2; CDR3nt: TGTGCCAGCAGCCAATTAAGCGGTGGGGAAACTAGCACAGATACGCAGTATTTT; CDR3aa: CASSQLSGGETSTDTQYF
j_gene: TRBJ2-1; d_gene: TRBD2; abundance: NA; v_gene: TRBV6-5; CDR3nt: TGTGCCAGCAGTCGCCGGACTAGCGGGGACAATGAGCAGTTCTTC; CDR3aa: CASSRRTSGDNEQFF
j_gene: TRBJ2-7; d_gene: NA; abundance: NA; v_gene: TRBV5-1; CDR3nt: TGCGCCAGCAGCTTGGCGGCGGGTACCTACGAGCAGTACTTC; CDR3aa: CASSLAAGTYEQYF